This T cell receptor (beta chain) derives from a study of tumor and adjacent non-tumor tissue in lung cancer. Study in general: The cohort had under 15 adenocarcinoma, 2 squamous cell and 1 small cell patients. The patients, approximately 9 men and about five women, were about 30 to 85 with stage I to III disease. Each sample yielded approximately 4.2 million productive TCRbeta reads on average.

Findings of the study overall: Tumor repertoires had a smaller top 100 clone share than normal lung.

Germline CDR1 reads SEHNR; CDR2 reads FQNEAQ (reference sequence). The CDR3 consists of 15 residues. Of note for this clonotype: Its antigen is not identified. A much larger clone lies a single base off, so this may be a read error.

No cell sorting was done before RNA was extracted from the tissue. This non-tumor lung sample came from over 3 cm beyond the tumor edge. TCRbeta libraries were built with three rounds of nested PCR, modified from ARM-PCR. Each CDR3 protein gets one entry after TCRdb re-called the multiplex PCR reads with MiXCR. The table lists around 39,000 distinct CDR3 sequences, 60% of them singletons, with about 41% in the top ten. The receptor comes from a man between 50 and 59 years old with non-small cell lung cancer. The rearrangement links TRBV7-9 to TRBJ1-2, with 8 bases lining up with TRBD1. Material: distant non-tumor lung tissue. CDR3 nucleotide sequence: TGTGCCAGGAGCTTAGCCCAGGGGGCCCACTATGGCTACACCTTC. It specifies CARSLAQGAHYGYTF.